One and the same sample provided the 26 T cell receptor beta chains below, sequenced in a study of cytomegalovirus exposure and HLA in healthy donors. Vbeta (60) and Jbeta (13) primers were used in the PCR. The assay was immunoSEQ multiplex PCR, and TCRdb's table has in-frame clones only and misses some. This table has under 200,000 clones, 75% appearing once. The sample was PBMCs. The source of these receptors is a woman aged 45-59 years in good health and CMV-seropositive.

The chain combines TRBV5-1 with TRBJ2-7; a weak D match, TRBD2 (5 bases). Germline V gene sequence: CDR1 SGHRS, CDR2 YFSETQ. The CDR3 is 15 residues long. Trimming took 3 bases from V and 3 from J, leaving 16 bases between them. CDR3 residues: CASSSSGMVVYEQYF. The CDR3 nucleotides are TGCGCCAGCAGCTCCTCGGGGATGGTTGTCTACGAGCAGTACTTC.

Only a few counts were recorded for this clone. V and J are TRBV5-6 and TRBJ2-7; D possibly corresponds to TRBD1 (5 bases). This CDR3 is 15 amino acids long. Looked up from germline, CDR1 is SGHDT and CDR2 is YYEEEE. V was trimmed by 3 bases and J by 3 bases, leaving 16 bases between them. CDR3 sequence (DNA): TGTGCCAGCAGCTCTTTACAGTTAGGGGACTACGAGCAGTACTTC. Amino acid sequence: CASSSLQLGDYEQYF.

The gene calls are TRBV5-5 and TRBJ1-5; the D gene is possibly TRBD1 (5 bases). Germline lookup yields CDR1 SGHKS and CDR2 YYEKEE (reference sequence). Trimming took off 2 bases at V and 2 bases at J, with 11 bases between the two ends. The CDR3 loop spans 15 amino acids. This CDR3 reads CASSFLWGGNQPQHF. The CDR3, as DNA: TGTGCCAGCAGCTTCTTATGGGGGGGCAATCAGCCCCAGCATTTT.

Details on this clone: Other DNA variants within this sample encode the same CDR3. The CDR3 nucleotides are TGTGCCACCAGCAGAGACCGAGGCTACGAGCAGTACTTC. It is translated as CATSRDRGYEQYF. The chain is built from TRBV15 and TRBJ2-7; D unclear. Germline V gene data show CDR1 as LNHNV and CDR2 as YYDKDF (reference sequence). V lost 0 bases and J 3 bases, leaving 6 bases between the germline ends. This CDR3 region has 13 residues.

The rearrangement joins TRBV7-9 to TRBJ2-7; D may be TRBD2 (6 bases). The end of the DNA is better explained by TRBJ2-1, so the J call may be wrong. Germline CDR1 SEHNR, CDR2 FQNEAQ (reference sequence). The CDR3 is 12 amino acids. The CDR3 region is CASSWPSDEQFF. The DNA for the CDR3 is TGTGCCAGCAGCTGGCCTAGCGATGAGCAGTTCTTC.

This clone was observed a handful of times. Other DNA sequences in the same sample also yield this CDR3. DNA of the CDR3: TGTGCCAGTCTTCAAAACTCCGGGACAGGGCAAAATCAGCCCCAGCATTTT. Its translation is CASLQNSGTGQNQPQHF. The J gene is TRBJ1-5, the V gene TRBV19; 9 bases agree with TRBD1. V was pared by 8 bases and J by 4 bases, with 15 bases of the junction left unmatched. CDR1 and CDR2 (germline): LNHDA, SQIVND (reference sequence). This CDR3 is built from 17 residues. Combining the CDR3 with reference TRBV19 and TRBJ1-5 gives the whole variable domain DGGITQSPKYLFRKEGQNVTLSCEQNLNHDAMYWYRQDPGQGLRLIYYSQIVNDFQKGDIAEGYSVSREKKESFPLTVTSAQKNPTAFYLCASLQNSGTGQNQPQHFGDGTRLSIL.

In its sample, this clone was seen once. The chain has TRBV11-2 and TRBJ2-5; 9 bases align to TRBD2. V gave up 2 bases and J gave up 0 bases; unmatched junction bases: 4. There are 16 residues in the CDR3. Germline V gives CDR1 SGHAT, CDR2 FQNNGV. Here the CDR3 DNA reads TGTGCCAGCAGCTTATCGGTAGCGGGGGACCAAGAGACCCAGTACTTC. The encoded protein is CASSLSVAGDQETQYF. Variable domain in full (rest from reference TRBV11-2 and TRBJ2-5): EAGVAQSPRYKIIEKRQSVAFWCNPISGHATLYWYQQILGQGPKLLIQFQNNGVVDDSQLPKDRFSAERLKGVDSTLKIQPAKLEDSAVYLCASSLSVAGDQETQYFGPGTRLLVL.

V and J are TRBV5-8 and TRBJ2-4; possible D gene TRBD1, 5 bases. Per germline, CDR1 SGHTS and CDR2 YDEGEE. There are 13 residues in the CDR3. V shed 2 bases and J shed 8 bases, with 11 bases lying between them. Here the CDR3 DNA reads TGTGCCAGCAGCTTTGGGGCAGGTGACATTCAGTACTTC. Protein product: CASSFGAGDIQYF.

This chain connects TRBV14 to TRBJ1-1, with D uncertain. CDR3 length: 14 amino acids. The V end lost 4 bases, the J end lost 1 base, and 10 bases lay between the germline ends. Germline V gene sequence: CDR1 SGHDN, CDR2 FVKESK. CDR3 sequence (DNA): TGTGCCAGCAGCCGGCAAGAGGGGAACACTGAAGCTTTCTTT. Residues: CASSRQEGNTEAFF.

This clone has only one observation. The chain is built from TRBV2 and TRBJ2-5, with 7 positions matching TRBD2. V shed 4 bases and J 2 bases; nucleotides not matched to a gene: 4. CDR1 and CDR2 from the germline V gene are SNHLY and FYNNEI. There are 14 residues in the CDR3. For the CDR3, the DNA is TGTGCCAGCAGTGTCGGGACTACACAAGAGACCCAGTACTTC. Its translation is CASSVGTTQETQYF.

The chain recombines TRBV7-2 with TRBJ1-2; a weak D match, TRBD1 (5 bases). V was pared by 2 bases and J by 5 bases, with 9 bases between. Germline V gene lookup returns CDR1 SGHTA and CDR2 FQGNSA. The CDR3 extends over 13 amino acids. In DNA, the CDR3 is TGTGCCAGCAGCTTAACCCCAGGGTATGGCTACACCTTC. This sequence encodes CASSLTPGYGYTF. Based on the CDR3 plus reference TRBV7-2 and TRBJ1-2, the full variable domain is GAGVSQSPSNKVTEKGKDVELRCDPISGHTALYWYRQSLGQGLEFLIYFQGNSAPDKSGLPSDRFSAERTGGSVSTLTIQRTQQEDSAVYLCASSLTPGYGYTFGSGTRLTVV.

The chain carries TRBV5-4 and TRBJ2-7, with a tentative D call TRBD2 (5 bases). The V gene lost 1 base and the J gene lost 7 bases, with 15 bases spanning the gap. The CDR3 is 14 residues long. Per the germline V gene, CDR1 is SGHNT and CDR2 is YYREEE (reference sequence). The CDR3 protein is CASSLRPVSGEQYF. For the CDR3, the DNA is TGTGCCAGCAGCTTGAGACCGGTCTCGGGGGAGCAGTACTTC. The full variable domain, completed using reference TRBV5-4 and TRBJ2-7, is ETGVTQSPTHLIKTRGQQVTLRCSSQSGHNTVSWYQQALGQGPQFIFQYYREEENGRGNFPPRFSGLQFPNYSSELNVNALELDDSALYLCASSLRPVSGEQYFGPGTRLTVT.

This CDR3 is CASSLTGSSGSTDTQYF. The CDR3 DNA sequence: TGTGCCAGCAGCCTTACCGGGTCCAGCGGGAGCACAGATACGCAGTATTTT. The V call is TRBV7-8, the J call TRBJ2-3; TRBD2 is a possible D gene (6 bases). Between the trimmed V and J ends, which lost 5 bases and 0 bases, there was a span of 18 bases. The CDR3 has 17 amino acids. Germline CDR1 reads SGHVS; CDR2 reads FQNEAQ.

In this sample, this clone turned up a few times. The chain uses TRBV5-1 and TRBJ2-5; TRBD2 agrees at 11 bases. Germline CDR1 SGHRS, CDR2 YFSETQ. The junction had 6 bases not matched to a gene; V was cut back by 3 bases and J by 5 bases. CDR3 size: 15 residues. The CDR3 DNA is TGCGCCAGCAGCTACGGGACTAGCGGATGGGAGACCCAGTACTTC. Protein product: CASSYGTSGWETQYF.

The CDR3 DNA follows: TGTGCCAGCAGCCCCGGACAGGGAGCCTACGAGCAGTACTTC. Protein: CASSPGQGAYEQYF. This sequence joins TRBV7-9 and TRBJ2-7; 8 positions match TRBD1. Germline V gives CDR1 SEHNR, CDR2 FQNEAQ (reference sequence). Trimming removed 5 bases from V and 2 bases from J; junction bases left unmatched: 5. This CDR3 has 14 residues.

J is TRBJ2-5 and V is TRBV2, with 12 bases fitting TRBD2. Trimming removed 8 bases from V and 1 base from J; junction bases left unmatched: 5. This CDR3 is 15 amino acids long. Germline CDR1 reads SNHLY; CDR2 reads FYNNEI. CDR3 sequence (DNA): TGTGCCAGCCTAAGGGGACTAGCGGGCCAAGAGACCCAGTACTTC. Translation gives CASLRGLAGQETQYF.

The J gene is TRBJ2-7, the V gene TRBV30; 7 bases match TRBD2. The germline gives CDR1 GTSNPN, CDR2 SVGIG (reference sequence). The V gene end was trimmed by 4 bases and the J gene end by 3 bases; junction bases not matched to a gene: 9. The CDR3 runs to 14 residues. The CDR3 DNA reads TGTGCCTGGAACGAAGCGGGGAGGAGCTACGAGCAGTACTTC. It translates to CAWNEAGRSYEQYF.

This sequence joins TRBV18 and TRBJ2-3, with 8 bases that match TRBD2. This CDR3 has 15 residues. The germline gives CDR1 KGHSH, CDR2 LQKENI. V was pared by 0 bases and J by 4 bases, with 3 bases of the junction left unmatched. Here the CDR3 DNA reads TGTGCCAGCTCACCACCTAGCGGGGTCGCAGATACGCAGTATTTT. Encoded protein: CASSPPSGVADTQYF.

This clone showed up just a few times. The chain has TRBV5-4 and TRBJ2-7; 8 bases align to TRBD1. V was pared by 4 bases and J by 6 bases, with 3 bases of the junction left unmatched. This CDR3 spans 12 amino acids. Germline CDR1 reads SGHNT; CDR2 reads YYREEE (reference sequence). The CDR3: CASSPDRGEQYF. CDR3 bases: TGTGCCAGCAGCCCCGACAGGGGCGAGCAGTACTTC.

The chain joins TRBV25-1 to TRBJ1-2, with 8 bases aligning to TRBD1. The J segment lost 8 bases and the V segment lost 5 bases, leaving 10 bases of the junction unmatched. The CDR3 runs to 14 residues. From germline, CDR1 is MGHDK and CDR2 SYGVNS. In DNA, the CDR3 is TGTGCCAGCAGTCTTAACCAGGCAGGGGGCGGCTACACCTTC. Its translation is CASSLNQAGGGYTF.

This clone was observed a few times. The gene calls are TRBV6-5 and TRBJ1-3; possible D gene TRBD1, 6 bases. The V gene lost 0 bases and the J gene lost 2 bases, with 11 bases spanning the gap. Germline loops: CDR1 MNHEY, CDR2 SVGAGI. The CDR3 is 16 amino acids. The CDR3 DNA sequence: TGTGCCAGCAGTTACTCTACAGGGTTAGCTGGAAACACCATATATTTT. Translation gives CASSYSTGLAGNTIYF.

The chain uses TRBV10-3 and TRBJ2-3, with 14 nucleotides matching TRBD2. This CDR3 has 16 amino acids. V lost 5 bases and J lost 6; bases outside the gene matches: 7. CDR1 is ENHRY and CDR2 is SYGVKD in the germline V gene. The DNA for the CDR3 is TGTGCCATCAGTTCGACTAGCGGGGGGGCCTGGGATACGCAGTATTTT. It encodes CAISSTSGGAWDTQYF.

This chain uses TRBV5-4 with TRBJ2-7, with a possible D match to TRBD2 (6 bases). CDR3 length: 14 residues. Germline loops: CDR1 SGHNT, CDR2 YYREEE (reference sequence). V was cut by 4 bases and J by 5 bases, with 16 bases left in between. CDR3 protein: CASSRGTGGDEQYF. CDR3 coding DNA: TGTGCCAGCAGCCGTGGGACGGGCGGGGACGAGCAGTACTTC.

V and J are TRBV5-1 and TRBJ2-7, with 7 bases matching TRBD2. The CDR3 consists of 15 residues. J lost 5 bases, V lost 8 bases, and 16 bases had no gene match. CDR1 and CDR2 (germline): SGHRS, YFSETQ. DNA of the CDR3: TGCGCCAGTAATCTCCTCGGGGGGACTTCACACGAGCAGTACTTC. Its protein is CASNLLGGTSHEQYF.

This clone was seen a single time. Other nucleotide sequences in the sample specify the same CDR3. V is TRBV18 and J is TRBJ2-5; TRBD1 is a possible D gene (6 bases). The V gene lost 3 bases and the J gene lost 2 bases, with 7 bases spanning the gap. This CDR3 comprises 13 residues. Looked up from germline, CDR1 is KGHSH and CDR2 is LQKENI. CDR3 loop: CASSPDRQETQYF. The CDR3 DNA is TGTGCCAGCTCACCGGACAGACAAGAGACCCAGTACTTC.

The V call is TRBV9, the J call TRBJ2-2; D may be TRBD1 (6 bases). Germline V gives CDR1 SGDLS, CDR2 YYNGEE. Between the trimmed V and J ends, which lost 7 bases and 7 bases, there was a span of 14 bases. The CDR3 length is 13 residues. CDR3 sequence: CASRQDQYGELFF. As DNA, the CDR3 is TGTGCCAGCCGACAGGATCAGTACGGGGAGCTGTTTTTT.